The 21 T cell receptor beta chains below all came from one sample that was sequenced in a study of graft-versus-host responses after intestinal transplantation. Sequencing was performed with immunoSEQ multiplex PCR; in TCRdb, only in-frame clones are kept and a portion is missing. This table has 55,000 to 65,000 clones, around 93% appearing once. The antigens these receptors bind are not known. The sequencing here drew on unstimulated CD4+ T cells sorted from spleen or lymph node cells, taken before transplant. These receptors were taken from a human donor who was the organ donor for an intestinal transplant.

This clone has just one count. The CDR3 DNA is TGTGCCAGCAGCGTAGGCTGGACAGGGTCTCACTACGAGCAGTACTTC. Amino acid sequence: CASSVGWTGSHYEQYF. V usage is TRBV7-8 and J usage is TRBJ2-7, with 8 bases aligning to TRBD1. The V gene end was trimmed by 5 bases and the J gene end by 3 bases; junction bases not matched to a gene: 12. This CDR3 is 16 amino acids long. CDR1 is SGHVS, CDR2 FQNEAQ, per germline.

V usage is TRBV5-5 and J usage is TRBJ2-7; D not certain. There are 14 residues in the CDR3. Germline V gene lookup returns CDR1 SGHKS and CDR2 YYEKEE (reference sequence). V lost 0 bases and J lost 5, with 12 bases in between. The CDR3 here is CASSLEARVHEQYF. CDR3 nucleotide sequence: TGTGCCAGCAGCTTGGAGGCCCGGGTCCACGAGCAGTACTTC.

The genes are TRBV4-1 and TRBJ2-3; TRBD2 aligns across 10 bases. Germline values: CDR1 MGHRA, CDR2 YSYEKL. The CDR3 covers 17 residues. The V segment lost 0 bases and the J segment 2 bases; nucleotides outside the gene matches: 5. The CDR3 coding sequence is TGCGCCAGCAGCCAAGATTACGGGACTAGCGACACAGATACGCAGTATTTT. Translation gives CASSQDYGTSDTDTQYF.

This sequence joins TRBV11-2 and TRBJ2-5, with D perhaps TRBD1 (5 bases). The J call is uncertain, as TRBJ2-7 better fits the DNA end. CDR1 and CDR2 from the germline V gene are SGHAT and FQNNGV. The CDR3 sequence is 15 residues long. In DNA, the CDR3 is TGTGCCAGCAGCTCCCGAGACAGAGGATCCTACGAGCAGTACTTC. Translation gives CASSSRDRGSYEQYF.

The rearrangement joins TRBV2 to TRBJ1-4; the D is unclear. Germline V gives CDR1 SNHLY, CDR2 FYNNEI. This CDR3 is built from 12 residues. V lost 2 bases to trimming and J lost 7 bases, with 5 bases between them. The CDR3 protein is CASSELVEKLFF. Here the CDR3 DNA reads TGTGCCAGCAGTGAACTAGTTGAAAAACTGTTTTTT. Combining the CDR3 with reference TRBV2 and TRBJ1-4 gives the whole variable domain EPEVTQTPSHQVTQMGQEVILRCVPISNHLYFYWYRQILGQKVEFLVSFYNNEISEKSEIFDDQFSVERPDGSNFTLKIRSTKLEDSAMYFCASSELVEKLFFGSGTQLSVL.

The chain links TRBV7-9 to TRBJ2-5; 7 bases fit TRBD1. Trimming removed 4 bases from V and 5 bases from J; junction bases left unmatched: 10. Germline CDR1 is SEHNR and CDR2 is FQNEAQ (reference sequence). The CDR3 extends over 15 amino acids. CDR3 DNA: TGTGCCAGCAGCTCACTACAGGGGCAGGGGGAGACCCAGTACTTC. Translating it yields CASSSLQGQGETQYF.

The chain recombines TRBV27 with TRBJ1-1, with D tentatively TRBD1 (6 bases). The CDR3 length is 15 residues. CDR1 is MNHEY, CDR2 SMNVEV, per germline (reference sequence). V lost 1 base, J lost 0 bases, and 9 bases lay in between. The CDR3 loop reads CASSLLGHMNTEAFF. The CDR3 DNA follows: TGTGCCAGCAGTTTATTGGGACACATGAACACTGAAGCTTTCTTT.

This chain joins TRBV7-9 and TRBJ1-2; possibly TRBD1 for D (5 bases). Germline-derived CDR1 and CDR2 are SEHNR and FQNEAQ (reference sequence). The V gene lost 5 bases and the J gene lost 0 bases, with 13 bases spanning the gap. The CDR3 sequence is 15 residues long. The CDR3 DNA reads TGTGCCAGCAGCGACCGGGACGCCTCTAACTATGGCTACACCTTC. It yields the protein CASSDRDASNYGYTF.

The J gene is TRBJ2-5, the V gene TRBV7-2; D is unresolved. The end of the DNA is better explained by TRBJ2-7, so the J call may be wrong. The CDR3 has 12 amino acids. Germline assignment: CDR1 SGHTA and CDR2 FQGNSA. The CDR3 spells CASSLVAYEQYF. For the CDR3, the DNA is TGTGCCAGCAGCTTAGTAGCCTACGAGCAGTACTTC.

V usage is TRBV7-2 and J usage is TRBJ1-1, with D possibly matching TRBD1 (6 bases). The CDR3 length is 14 residues. Looked up from germline, CDR1 is SGHTA and CDR2 is FQGNSA. V was cut by 5 bases and J by 6 bases, with 16 bases left in between. In DNA, the CDR3 is TGTGCCAGCAGCGTAACAGGGTTAGGGGCTGAAGCTTTCTTT. It translates to CASSVTGLGAEAFF.

The V and J genes are TRBV18 and TRBJ2-5; D not certain. The CDR3 is made up of 12 amino acids. Germline lookup yields CDR1 KGHSH and CDR2 LQKENI. V lost 2 bases, J lost 5 bases, and 6 bases lay in between. CDR3 bases: TGTGCCAGCTCACCAATCGGGGAGACCCAGTACTTC. Its protein product is CASSPIGETQYF.

This clone was seen just once. V and J are TRBV4-1 and TRBJ2-1; D unclear. CDR3 length: 15 residues. V dropped 8 bases and J dropped 5 bases, with 19 bases sitting between them. Germline CDR1 is MGHRA and CDR2 is YSYEKL. CDR3 coding DNA: TGCGCCAGCCCCCGAGAAGCGTTAGGGCACAATGAGCAGTTCTTC. Translated, it gives CASPREALGHNEQFF.

Concerning this clone itself: An end of the junction does not agree with germline; a read error may underlie this. This sequence joins TRBV7-7 and TRBJ1-3; 8 bases fit TRBD1. Germline-derived CDR1 and CDR2 are SSHAT and FNYEAQ (reference sequence). CDR3 length equals 15 residues. The CDR3 DNA reads as TGTGCTAGCAGCTTAGGACAGGGTTACGGAAACACCATATATTTT. Its translation is CASSLGQGYGNTIYF.

This chain uses TRBV7-2 with TRBJ1-6; no reliable D call. CDR1 is SGHTA, CDR2 FQGNSA, per germline. This CDR3 comprises 14 residues. Trimming removed 4 bases from V and 4 bases from J, with 8 bases in between. The CDR3 DNA follows: TGTGCCAGCAGCTCCCTCCCTTATAATTCACCCCTCCACTTT. Translating gives CASSSLPYNSPLHF.

V usage is TRBV7-9 and J usage is TRBJ2-7; no firm D call. The CDR3 has 11 amino acids. Trimming shortened V by 3 bases and J by 6 bases, and 6 bases separated the two germline ends. Germline loops: CDR1 SEHNR, CDR2 FQNEAQ (reference sequence). CDR3 bases: TGTGCCAGCAGCTTCATGGCCGAGCAGTACTTC. This encodes CASSFMAEQYF.

The chain carries TRBV6-5 and TRBJ2-5; maybe TRBD1 (6 bases). The J call may be incorrect, as the DNA end agrees better with TRBJ2-7. CDR3 length equals 15 residues. The germline V gene has CDR1 MNHEY and CDR2 SVGAGI. The CDR3 reads CASSYSEDSSYEQYF. CDR3 DNA sequence: TGTGCCAGCAGTTACTCGGAGGACAGCTCCTACGAGCAGTACTTC.

This sequence joins TRBV6-5 and TRBJ2-7; 10 nucleotides line up with TRBD1. From germline, CDR1 is MNHEY and CDR2 SVGAGI. CDR3 size: 14 residues. J lost 6 bases, V lost 2 bases, and 4 bases had no gene match. The CDR3 sequence is CASSYRDRGFEQYF. Written as DNA, the CDR3 is TGTGCCAGCAGTTACCGGGACAGGGGTTTCGAGCAGTACTTC.

The chain joins TRBV9 to TRBJ2-5; 8 bases fit TRBD1. Per the germline V gene, CDR1 is SGDLS and CDR2 is YYNGEE. CDR3 size: 14 residues. V shed 3 bases, J shed 2 bases, and the junction held 3 bases outside the gene matches. This CDR3 is CASSARTGQETQYF. As DNA, the CDR3 is TGTGCCAGCAGCGCTCGGACAGGGCAAGAGACCCAGTACTTC.

This chain uses TRBV4-2 with TRBJ2-5; D is undetermined. CDR1 and CDR2 (germline): LGHNA, YNFKEQ. The V end was cut by 0 bases, the J end by 4 bases, with 12 bases between. The CDR3 contains 15 residues. The CDR3 DNA reads as TGTGCCAGCAGCCAAGAAAATATGAGAAGAGAGACCCAGTACTTC. Protein: CASSQENMRRETQYF.

The chain is built from TRBV30 and TRBJ1-5; D ambiguous. V shed 2 bases and J shed 5 bases, with 13 bases lying between them. Per the germline V gene, CDR1 is GTSNPN and CDR2 is SVGIG (reference sequence). The CDR3 has 14 residues. For the CDR3, the DNA is TGTGCCTGGAGTCGAGCGGGGATCCATCAGCCCCAGCATTTT. Translated, it gives CAWSRAGIHQPQHF.

V usage is TRBV5-1 and J usage is TRBJ2-7; D call uncertain. Germline values: CDR1 SGHRS, CDR2 YFSETQ. Trimming cost V 0 bases and J 4 bases, with 8 bases left between them. The CDR3 extends over 13 amino acids. CDR3 in DNA: TGCGCCAGCAGCTTGGAAGGCAATTACGAGCAGTACTTC. Amino acid sequence: CASSLEGNYEQYF.